This TCR beta chain was observed in a study of cytomegalovirus exposure and HLA in healthy donors. Study outcomes and limitations: Among immune exposure information, only CMV serostatus was available. It was reportedly the case that the classifier diagnosed cytomegalovirus status with high specificity and sensitivity.

To note about this clone: The antigen remains unidentified.

Losses at the gene ends were 0 bases for V and 7 bases for J; bases not matched to a gene: 8. This CDR3 contains 15 residues. CDR1 is LNHNV and CDR2 is YYDKDF in the germline V gene (reference sequence). PCR used 60 Vbeta primers and 13 Jbeta primers. Only in-frame clones appear in the TCRdb table, and some are missing; sequencing was by immunoSEQ multiplex PCR. Counted here are some 140,000 clones, roughly 85% occurring once; the ten biggest clones make up roughly 1.4%. The chain recombines TRBV15 with TRBJ1-2, with 7 bases lining up with TRBD1. This clonotype was obtained from a man between 35 and 55 years old in good health and CMV-seronegative. Sequencing was done on a sample of PBMCs. The CDR3 loop reads CATSRDRQGAAGYTF. The CDR3 DNA follows: TGTGCCACCAGCAGAGATAGACAGGGTGCCGCTGGCTACACCTTC.